The rows below give T cell receptor beta chains drawn from one sample of a study of metastatic and nonmetastatic thyroid tumors. MiXCR re-clonotyped the PCR reads for TCRdb. This table holds approximately 2,100 clones, approximately 25% found once. Sequences were obtained from adjacent normal tissue. Source of these receptors: a male donor with papillary thyroid cancer or a benign thyroid nodule (not recorded which). Some clones in this sample may be carry-over from other donors' samples. The conserved cysteine and the conserved F or W are not part of the CDR3 here.

CDR3aa	j_gene	v_gene
ASSSLANNEQF	TRBJ2-1	TRBV14
TSSPASYEQY	TRBJ2-7	TRBV7-9
ASTRTALGGNTEAF	TRBJ1-1	TRBV5-1
ASRPIDGDYSNQPQH	TRBJ1-5	TRBV28
ASSEVGVYNSPLH	TRBJ1-6	TRBV6-1
ASSLVRTTLQPQH	TRBJ1-5	TRBV28
ASSLASPSNYGYT	TRBJ1-2	TRBV4-1
ASRRGISPLH	TRBJ1-6	TRBV6-1
ASSPGQGINQPQH	TRBJ1-5	TRBV12-3/TRBV12-4
SAPLTGTEAF	TRBJ1-1	TRBV20-1
ASSAPGRGGETQY	TRBJ2-5	TRBV2
ASSQDRRAEPSGTGELF	TRBJ2-2	TRBV4-2
ASNPGHLNYGYT	TRBJ1-2	TRBV2
ASSANAGGPDTQY	TRBJ2-3	TRBV9
ASSFTGFDYGYT	TRBJ1-2	TRBV11-2
SAAGQNNSPLH	TRBJ1-6	TRBV20-1
ASSLTFNTGELF	TRBJ2-2	TRBV27
ASSQTAGTPGEKLF	TRBJ1-4	TRBV4-1
SARGRTAYNSPLH	TRBJ1-6	TRBV20-1
ASSSGTSGSSYNEQF	TRBJ2-1	TRBV28
ASSQNDRSNYEQY	TRBJ2-7	TRBV4-1
ASAASSSYNEQF	TRBJ2-1	TRBV6-1
ASSERAGGGEQF	TRBJ2-1	TRBV2
ASSLSGGLTYNEQF	TRBJ2-1	TRBV7-3
ASSLSGNYNEQF	TRBJ2-1	TRBV12-3/TRBV12-4
ASIGRPNTEAF	TRBJ1-1	TRBV7-9
ASSETDVREQF	TRBJ2-1	TRBV6-1
ASSLGQSRNEKLF	TRBJ1-4	TRBV28
ASSLEERRALH	TRBJ1-6	TRBV5-1
AISDGDRFGSYEQY	TRBJ2-7	TRBV10-3
ASSLGTGAYEQY	TRBJ2-7	TRBV11-2
ASNRSDRSSYEQY	TRBJ2-7	TRBV28
ASSPQGREQY	TRBJ2-7	TRBV18
ASSFLGAYYGYT	TRBJ1-2	TRBV12-3/TRBV12-4
ASSPATGNGYT	TRBJ1-2	TRBV7-9
ASSQGVGARNEQF	TRBJ2-1	TRBV3-1
ASSLEGLAGVNTQY	TRBJ2-3	TRBV11-1
ASSLTTGYGTEAF	TRBJ1-1	TRBV5-1
ASSPLQGQGIDGYT	TRBJ1-2	TRBV5-1
ASSQGGGTRRYNEQF	TRBJ2-1	TRBV4-1
SARGQASNYGYT	TRBJ1-2	TRBV20-1
ASSSRGWDSADTQY	TRBJ2-3	TRBV11-2
SAVSGAGGQNEQY	TRBJ2-7	TRBV20-1
ASSRAGTSGEILDPYNEQF	TRBJ2-1	TRBV13
ASSPGSGATGELF	TRBJ2-2	TRBV7-8
ASSRLAAYEQY	TRBJ2-7	TRBV10-2